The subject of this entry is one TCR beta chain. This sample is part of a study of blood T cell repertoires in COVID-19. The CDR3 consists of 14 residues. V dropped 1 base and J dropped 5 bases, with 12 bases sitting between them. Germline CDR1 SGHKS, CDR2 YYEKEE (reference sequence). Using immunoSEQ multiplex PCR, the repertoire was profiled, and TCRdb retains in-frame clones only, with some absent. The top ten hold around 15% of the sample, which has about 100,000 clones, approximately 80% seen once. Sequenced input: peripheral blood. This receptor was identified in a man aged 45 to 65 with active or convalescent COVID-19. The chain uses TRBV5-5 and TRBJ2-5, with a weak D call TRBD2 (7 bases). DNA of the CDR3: TGTGCCAGCAGCTTGTTTGAGGGGGGGGAGACCCAGTACTTC. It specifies CASSLFEGGETQYF.